The 8 T cell receptor beta chains reported below all come from one sample, sequenced in a study of blood T cell repertoires in COVID-19. Using immunoSEQ multiplex PCR, the repertoire was profiled, and TCRdb retains in-frame clones only, with some absent. Of approximately 89,000 clones listed, 70% to 90% were seen once; the top ten hold 4% to 5.5%. Sequencing was carried out using peripheral blood. These receptors came from a man between 70 and 80 years old with acute or convalescent COVID-19.

The CDR3 DNA is TGCGCCAGCAGCTTTGCGGGACAGGGAGACTATAGCAATCAGCCCCAGCATTTT. Residues: CASSFAGQGDYSNQPQHF. This chain links TRBV5-1 with TRBJ1-5; 9 nucleotides agree with TRBD1. Germline trimming cut 2 bases from V and 0 bases from J; bases unmatched to any gene: 9. Germline assignment: CDR1 SGHRS and CDR2 YFSETQ. This CDR3 contains 18 residues.

V and J are TRBV5-6 and TRBJ2-1, with D perhaps matching TRBD2 (6 bases). Germline V lookup: CDR1 SGHDT, CDR2 YYEEEE. V dropped 4 bases and J dropped 7 bases, with 18 bases sitting between them. The CDR3 has 15 amino acids. The chain's CDR3 is CASSGMTGVGNEQFF. DNA for the CDR3: TGTGCCAGCAGCGGTATGACGGGAGTGGGGAATGAGCAGTTCTTC.

The V and J genes are TRBV12-3 or TRBV12-4 and TRBJ1-1; 8 bases align to TRBD1. The CDR3 runs 13 residues. V was clipped by 3 bases and J by 7 bases; unmatched bases: 4. The CDR3 reads CASSFTGTGEAFF. CDR3 DNA: TGTGCCAGCAGTTTCACCGGGACAGGTGAAGCTTTCTTT.

This chain joins TRBV30 and TRBJ1-2; perhaps TRBD1 as D (5 bases). Germline loops: CDR1 GTSNPN, CDR2 SVGIG (reference sequence). V lost 2 bases and J 2 bases, leaving 9 bases between the germline ends. The CDR3 runs to 13 residues. The CDR3 nucleotides read TGTGCCTGGAGTTTCAGGGCCAACTATGGCTACACCTTC. This codes for CAWSFRANYGYTF.

The chain recombines TRBV6-1 with TRBJ1-3; D is undetermined. From germline, CDR1 is MNHNS and CDR2 SASEGT. V lost 3 bases and J lost 8, with 8 bases in between. The CDR3 runs 12 residues. This CDR3 reads CASSEKGDTIYF. DNA of the CDR3: TGTGCCAGCAGTGAGAAGGGAGACACCATATATTTT.

V is TRBV9 and J is TRBJ2-7; the match to TRBD1 covers 8 bases. The CDR3 extends over 16 amino acids. Per the germline V gene, CDR1 is SGDLS and CDR2 is YYNGEE. Trimming cost V 3 bases and J 3 bases; bases outside gene matches: 11. CDR3 loop: CASSDSQGAVSYEQYF. In nucleotides, the CDR3 is TGTGCCAGCAGCGATTCGCAGGGGGCGGTCAGCTACGAGCAGTACTTC.

The V gene is TRBV3-1 (or the pseudogene TRBV3-2), the J gene TRBJ2-1; a weak D match, TRBD1 (7 bases). Germline CDR1 is LGHDT and CDR2 is YNNKEL (reference sequence). The CDR3 totals 12 residues. The V end was cut by 2 bases, the J end by 10 bases, with 9 bases between. The CDR3 DNA reads as TGTGCCAGCAGCCAACAGGGGGGCGAGCAGTTCTTC. Translated, it gives CASSQQGGEQFF.

The CDR3 DNA reads TGTGCTAGTGGTTTGGTACCTCGGGCCAGGGATACCCTTCGGGACGAGCAGTACGTC. This sequence encodes CASGLVPRARDTLRDEQYV. This chain uses TRBV12-5 with TRBJ2-7; TRBD1 is a possible D gene (5 bases). CDR3 size: 19 residues. In germline, CDR1 is LGHNT, CDR2 FRNRAP. V was cut by 0 bases and J by 5 bases, with 26 bases left in between.